These 10 T cell receptor beta chains originate from one sample sequenced in a study of patients and donors after allogeneic stem cell transplantation. TCRdb reprocessed the RT-PCR reads with MiXCR, giving one entry per CDR3 protein. Among 200,000 to 250,000 distinct CDR3 sequences, 38% were seen once, and the ten largest hold more than 9%. Sequenced: blood, either unsorted or a sorted T cell fraction (not recorded which). These receptors all stem from a human donor who was either an allogeneic HSCT recipient or a stem cell or donor lymphocyte infusion donor (not recorded which). It is not recorded whose cells these are; they may come from a transplant donor.

This chain links TRBV28 with TRBJ2-1, with 8 bases aligning to TRBD1. V was pared by 6 bases and J by 10 bases, with 5 bases of the junction left unmatched. The CDR3 runs to 12 residues. The germline V gene has CDR1 MDHEN and CDR2 SYDVKM. The CDR3 DNA follows: TGTGCCAGCAGCAACGACAGGGGCGAGCAGTTCTTC. As protein: CASSNDRGEQFF.

This clonotype was seen more than once but under ten times. This chain links TRBV20-1 with TRBJ1-1; D is uncertain. The germline V gene has CDR1 DFQATT and CDR2 SNEGSKA (reference sequence). The CDR3 totals 16 residues. Trimming stripped 5 bases from V and 1 base from J, with 20 bases between. CDR3 sequence (DNA): TGCAGTGCTTTAGGATGGAAATCTTTGGGGAACACTGAAGCTTTCTTT. This codes for CSALGWKSLGNTEAFF.

This clonotype occurred a few times. The V gene is TRBV6-6, the J gene TRBJ1-5; a weak D match, TRBD1 (6 bases). V lost 2 bases and J 6 bases, leaving 14 bases between the germline ends. Germline assignment: CDR1 MNHNY and CDR2 SVGAGI (reference sequence). The CDR3 is 15 residues long. The CDR3, as DNA: TGTGCCAGCAGTTACCCAGGGGCGAAAGGTCAGCCCCAGCATTTT. This encodes CASSYPGAKGQPQHF.

This rearrangement joins TRBV28 to TRBJ2-5; possibly TRBD2 for D (5 bases). V gave up 4 bases and J gave up 5 bases, with 17 bases separating them. The germline V gene encodes CDR1 MDHEN and CDR2 SYDVKM. The CDR3 consists of 15 residues. CDR3 DNA sequence: TGTGCCAGCAGTTCCACCGGGAAGGGATGGGAGACCCAGTACTTC. This translates into CASSSTGKGWETQYF.

The chain employs TRBV7-6 and TRBJ1-4; D may be TRBD1 (5 bases). Germline loops: CDR1 SGHVS, CDR2 FNYEAQ. Trimming left V 0 bases short and J 8 bases short, with 13 bases between. The CDR3 is made up of 15 amino acids. The CDR3 is CASSLAAGQGEKLFF. CDR3 nucleotide sequence: TGTGCCAGCAGCTTAGCCGCCGGGCAGGGAGAAAAACTGTTTTTT.

The chain employs TRBV9 and TRBJ2-7; 8 nucleotides align to TRBD1. With 0 bases clipped from V and 4 bases from J, the junction kept 3 bases outside the gene matches. CDR1 SGDLS and CDR2 YYNGEE come from the germline V gene. The CDR3 spans 14 residues. CDR3 sequence: CASSVGTGRYEQYF. The CDR3 nucleotides read TGTGCCAGCAGCGTAGGGACAGGGAGGTACGAGCAGTACTTC. The full variable domain, in which reference TRBV9 and TRBJ2-7 provide the parts outside the CDR3, is DSGVTQTPKHLITATGQRVTLRCSPRSGDLSVYWYQQSLDQGLQFLIQYYNGEERAKGNILERFSAQQFPDLHSELNLSSLELGDSALYFCASSVGTGRYEQYFGPGTRLTVT.

The rearrangement links TRBV5-1 to TRBJ2-7; 9 bases match TRBD1. CDR3 length: 15 amino acids. The germline V gene encodes CDR1 SGHRS and CDR2 YFSETQ. With V trimmed by 7 bases and J by 3 bases, 11 bases remained unmatched. CDR3 bases: TGCGCCAGCCCCCCCCGGGACAGGGATGTCTACGAGCAGTACTTC. Translated: CASPPRDRDVYEQYF.

This clonotype was seen more than once but under ten times. V gene TRBV28 combines with J gene TRBJ2-6; unclear D gene. CDR3 size: 14 residues. V dropped 5 bases and J dropped 1 base, with 6 bases sitting between them. Germline CDR1 reads MDHEN; CDR2 reads SYDVKM. CDR3 sequence: CASSLGSGANVLTF. The CDR3 DNA reads TGTGCCAGCAGTCTAGGGTCTGGGGCCAACGTCCTGACTTTC.

This clonotype has more than one count but fewer than ten. V usage is TRBV6-5 and J usage is TRBJ1-5, with no clear D. Germline assignment: CDR1 MNHEY and CDR2 SVGAGI. The ends were cut back, 0 bases at V and 2 bases at J, with 8 bases in the middle. This CDR3 spans 15 amino acids. The CDR3 here is CASSYSNQGNQPQHF. CDR3 sequence (DNA): TGTGCCAGCAGTTACTCGAACCAGGGCAATCAGCCCCAGCATTTT.

This chain uses TRBV4-3 with TRBJ2-7, with a weak D call TRBD2 (5 bases). CDR1 and CDR2 (germline): LGHNA, YSLEER. The CDR3 consists of 15 residues. V lost 0 bases to trimming and J lost 3 bases, with 12 bases between them. The CDR3 spells CASSQEARADYEQYF. The CDR3 DNA follows: TGCGCCAGCAGCCAAGAAGCGCGGGCAGACTACGAGCAGTACTTC.